The clone carrying this T cell receptor (beta chain) has more than one count but fewer than ten. The antigen is undetermined. Measured with immunoSEQ multiplex PCR; TCRdb has only the in-frame clones, and not every one. The sample shows 15,000 to 20,000 clones, roughly 74% of them seen only once. This entry is derived from a study of CD4 T cells in relation to SARS-CoV-2 and coronaviruses. Across the whole study: PBMCs were cultured with antigen for roughly 11 days before TCR beta sequencing.

The CDR3 totals 13 residues. Germline V gene lookup returns CDR1 MDHEN and CDR2 SYDVKM. V was shortened by 9 bases and J by 4 bases, with 12 bases between the two germline ends. Study-wide results and caveats: Monoreactive clones expanded significantly more to SARS-CoV-2 than crossreactive clones did.

The unexposed donors gave CD4+ T cells in about 2011-2019, prior to COVID-19. CD4+ T cells were isolated from the cells after around eleven days of culture. Each well had about 2.2 million PBMCs in 5% human AB serum with IL-2. This receptor was obtained from a human donor in good health. The chain couples TRBV28 to TRBJ2-2, with D possibly called TRBD1 or TRBD2 (5 bases each). Sequencing was done on a sample of CD4+ T cells from PBMCs, cultured in vitro. CDR3 sequence: CASGGGGTGELFF. CDR3 DNA: TGTGCCAGTGGGGGTGGGGGCACCGGGGAGCTGTTTTTT.